The clone carrying this T cell receptor beta chain was detected many times. This sample stems from a study of tumor-infiltrating lymphocytes in primary liver carcinoma. Study details: In every tissue type, samples returned a similar yield of roughly 3.5 to 7.13 million productive TCRbeta reads.

Germline V gene data show CDR1 as MNHNS and CDR2 as SASEGT. CDR3 length: 15 amino acids. Trimming took 5 bases from V and 1 from J; bases not matched to a gene: 6. Extraction of RNA together with DNA used roughly 20-33 mg of unsorted bulk tissue. Each sampled tumor had five separate regions taken from it. Every tumor sample analyzed contained over 75% viable tumor cells. TCR beta cDNA was reverse-transcribed from about 550 ng of total RNA. The reaction used a constant-region primer and ProtoScript II reverse transcriptase. Library construction for TCR beta comprised three nested multiplex PCR rounds performed with slightly modified ARM-PCR. TRBV1-TRBV30 forward and Cbeta reverse primers drove the first two roughly 10-cycle rounds. TCRdb analysed the multiplex PCR reads with MiXCR anew, one entry per CDR3 protein. The data contain 65,000 to 90,000 distinct CDR3 sequences, around 70% of them singletons.

The sequenced sample consisted of liver tumor tissue from sampling region 1. Noted subset: tumor region T1, superior pole. The clonotype comes from a middle-aged man with primary liver carcinoma and hepatitis B virus infection. The V and J genes are TRBV6-1 and TRBJ2-3, with 7 bases identical to TRBD1. Here the CDR3 reads CASSIRTGRTDTQYF. The DNA of the CDR3 is TGTGCCAGCAGTATCCGGACAGGCCGCACAGATACGCAGTATTTT.